A selection of T cell receptor beta chains follows, all from one sample in a study of graft-versus-host responses after intestinal transplantation. Assay used: immunoSEQ multiplex PCR; TCRdb lists only in-frame clones, some missing. The table has over 80,000 clones, 85% to 95% seen once. No antigens are known for them. Sequencing used unstimulated CD8+ T cells sorted from spleen or lymph node cells, obtained before transplant. The receptors originated from a human donor who was the organ donor for an intestinal transplant. CDR3s include the opening cysteine and the closing phenylalanine or tryptophan.

v_gene: TRBV4-1
CDR3aa: CASAGTGQEKLFF

v_gene: TRBV19
CDR3aa: CASSTTLATETYEQYF

v_gene: TRBV6-1
CDR3aa: CASSEIGTEAFF

v_gene: TRBV2
CDR3aa: CASSEAPQRLGYEQYF

v_gene: TRBV28
CDR3aa: CASSIDRDEDTEAFF

v_gene: TRBV19
CDR3aa: CASSWGTGMFF

v_gene: TRBV7-3
CDR3aa: CASSPALIAGGPPTGELFF

v_gene: TRBV5-6
CDR3aa: CASSWVDGGSTYEQYF

v_gene: TRBV13
CDR3aa: CASSSQGRLGYTF

v_gene: TRBV4-3
CDR3aa: CASSQDLGLAGVSYEQYF

v_gene: TRBV19
CDR3aa: CASSLADRGNTEAFF

v_gene: TRBV13
CDR3aa: CASSLATGGEQYF

v_gene: TRBV4-3
CDR3aa: CASSPREGAYEQYF

v_gene: TRBV7-2
CDR3aa: CASSLLLRPFEGYTF

v_gene: TRBV9
CDR3aa: CASSVNSYEQFF

v_gene: TRBV4-1
CDR3aa: CASSQLQGAIGEKLFF

v_gene: TRBV11-2
CDR3aa: CASSLSGHYEQYF

v_gene: TRBV11-2
CDR3aa: CASSFFGTGTYEQYF

v_gene: TRBV7-6
CDR3aa: CASSELAINEQYF

v_gene: TRBV7-9
CDR3aa: CASSLGSDEQYF

v_gene: TRBV27
CDR3aa: CASSLYLGGGAAGELFF

v_gene: TRBV27
CDR3aa: CASSLAGTYEQYF